The 6 T cell receptor beta chains reported below all come from one sample, sequenced in a study of blood T cell repertoires in COVID-19. TCRdb's copy holds only in-frame clones and misses some; the assay was immunoSEQ multiplex PCR. The table includes about 25,000 clones, 80% to 90% detected once. Sequencing input: peripheral blood. All receptors come from a human donor in a cohort sampled during active COVID-19.

The CDR3 sequence: CATSDQDPGFTGELFF. In nucleotides, the CDR3 is TGTGCCACCAGTGATCAGGACCCGGGGTTCACCGGGGAGCTGTTTTTT. V gene TRBV24-1 combines with J gene TRBJ2-2; possible D gene TRBD2, 5 bases. V dropped 3 bases and J dropped 4 bases, with 14 bases sitting between them. The V gene's germline CDR1 is KGHDR and CDR2 SFDVKD. The CDR3 is made up of 16 amino acids.

V is TRBV9 and J is TRBJ1-2, with 7 bases aligning to TRBD1. Germline values: CDR1 SGDLS, CDR2 YYNGEE. This CDR3 is 13 amino acids long. J was trimmed by 5 bases and V by 1 base; bases with no gene match: 2. As DNA, the CDR3 is TGTGCCAGCAGCGTATCACAGGGGTATGGCTACACCTTC. Translation: CASSVSQGYGYTF.

The chain links TRBV12-2 to TRBJ2-1; TRBD2, as called in the table, went unchecked against the DNA. TRBV12-2 is tagged as a pseudogene. This CDR3 is 18 amino acids long. DNA of the CDR3: TGTGCAAGTCGCTTGGGACTAGCGGGGACTCCCCCCTACAATGAGCAGTTCTTC. Translated, it gives CASRLGLAGTPPYNEQFF.

The chain joins TRBV24-1 to TRBJ2-1, with D tentatively TRBD1 (6 bases). Trimming took 9 bases from V and 7 from J, leaving 15 bases between them. This CDR3 has 13 amino acids. Germline V lookup: CDR1 KGHDR, CDR2 SFDVKD. CDR3 in amino acids: CATQQGIGNEQFF. The CDR3 DNA reads as TGTGCCACCCAACAGGGAATCGGAAATGAGCAGTTCTTC.

The chain links TRBV11-2 to TRBJ2-7, with TRBD2 identical over 8 bases. The CDR3 loop spans 15 amino acids. V was pared by 3 bases and J by 5 bases, with 9 bases of the junction left unmatched. CDR1 is SGHAT, CDR2 FQNNGV, per germline. Here the CDR3 reads CASSFAGGGMNEQYF. The CDR3, as DNA: TGTGCCAGCAGCTTCGCGGGCGGGGGGATGAACGAGCAGTACTTC.

This clone was recorded once. This chain links TRBV19 with TRBJ2-2; TRBD2 might be the D (5 bases). Trimming cost V 10 bases and J 7 bases, with 19 bases left between them. This CDR3 is built from 14 residues. Germline V CDR1 and CDR2: LNHDA, SQIVND (reference sequence). DNA of the CDR3: TGTGCCACCGGAAGACGGGATTACGGCGGGGAGCTGTTTTTT. This codes for CATGRRDYGGELFF.